The 32 T cell receptor beta chains given below trace back to one sample, sequenced in a study of identifying expanded T cells in peripheral blood. Assay: immunoSEQ multiplex PCR; the TCRdb copy retains only in-frame clones and omits some. Here the sample spans around 57,000 clones, about 89% being singletons. Sequencing was done on a sample of blood. Receptors were obtained from a person between 18 and 75 years old in good health.

The chain has TRBV27 and TRBJ2-3; TRBD1 matches 10 bases. The J segment lost 1 base and the V segment lost 8 bases, leaving 6 bases of the junction unmatched. This CDR3 region has 15 residues. CDR1 MNHEY and CDR2 SMNVEV come from the germline V gene (reference sequence). The CDR3 nucleotides read TGTGCCAGCCGGGACAGGGGTGGCGGCACAGATACGCAGTATTTT. This gives the protein CASRDRGGGTDTQYF.

This chain uses TRBV7-3 with TRBJ2-3; 9 bases fit TRBD1. There are 15 residues in the CDR3. The trim removed 5 bases at V and 8 bases at J, leaving 11 bases unmatched. Germline V gene sequence: CDR1 SGHTA, CDR2 FQGTGA. The CDR3 nucleotides read TGTGCCAGCAGCCAACAGGGGGCGCCTTCGGCTACGCAGTATTTT. Its translation is CASSQQGAPSATQYF. The whole variable domain, remainder taken from reference TRBV7-3 and TRBJ2-3, is GAGVSQTPSNKVTEKGKYVELRCDPISGHTALYWYRQSLGQGPEFLIYFQGTGAADDSGLPNDRFFAVRPEGSVSTLKIQRTERGDSAVYLCASSQQGAPSATQYFGPGTRLTVL.

This chain connects TRBV7-3 to TRBJ2-1; 10 nucleotides agree with TRBD2. This CDR3 contains 12 residues. J lost 9 bases, V lost 5 bases, and 1 base had no gene match. CDR1 and CDR2 (germline): SGHTA, FQGTGA. For the CDR3, the DNA is TGTGCCAGCAGCCGACTAGCGGGTGAGCAGTTCTTC. It codes for CASSRLAGEQFF.

The V call is TRBV30, the J call TRBJ1-5; 9 bases match TRBD1. V gave up 5 bases and J gave up 2 bases; unmatched junction bases: 7. CDR3 length: 15 amino acids. Germline CDR1 is GTSNPN and CDR2 is SVGIG (reference sequence). The CDR3 DNA sequence: TGTGCCTGGGGGGGACAGGGCGCGGGCAATCAGCCCCAGCATTTT. Protein: CAWGGQGAGNQPQHF.

The CDR3 reads CASSLEDRAYYGYTF. CDR3 DNA: TGTGCCAGCAGTTTGGAGGACAGGGCGTACTATGGCTACACCTTC. The chain joins TRBV28 to TRBJ1-2; 8 bases are shared with TRBD1. CDR3 length: 15 amino acids. With 3 bases clipped from V and 3 bases from J, the junction kept 6 bases outside the gene matches. CDR1 is MDHEN, CDR2 SYDVKM, per germline.

The J gene is TRBJ1-1, the V gene TRBV6-5; 9 bases align to TRBD1. Germline CDR1 MNHEY, CDR2 SVGAGI. The CDR3 spans 15 residues. V was pared by 6 bases and J by 7 bases, with 12 bases of the junction left unmatched. The CDR3 DNA reads TGTGCCAGCAGGGTGGACAGGGGACCCTCCTTTGAAGCTTTCTTT. Protein product: CASRVDRGPSFEAFF.

This clone was counted a few times. The chain has TRBV7-3 and TRBJ2-1, with 13 bases lining up with TRBD2. The CDR3 length is 21 residues. V gave up 0 bases and J gave up 0 bases; unmatched junction bases: 11. Germline CDR1 is SGHTA and CDR2 is FQGTGA. The CDR3 loop reads CASSLTRWTSGGQTSYNEQFF. DNA for the CDR3: TGTGCCAGCAGCTTAACGAGATGGACTAGCGGGGGACAAACCTCCTACAATGAGCAGTTCTTC.

This CDR3 is CASSFVLGLDGYEQYF. CDR3 bases: TGTGCCAGCAGTTTTGTTTTAGGACTGGACGGCTACGAGCAGTACTTC. The chain uses TRBV7-4 and TRBJ2-7; D may be TRBD2 (5 bases). Germline V lookup: CDR1 SGHVT, CDR2 SQSDAQ. The CDR3 has 16 amino acids. V was cut by 6 bases and J by 3 bases, with 21 bases left in between.

This chain joins TRBV2 and TRBJ2-2; TRBD2 might be the D (5 bases). This CDR3 contains 15 residues. With 4 bases removed from V and 6 bases from J, the gap between germline ends came to 15 bases. Germline loops: CDR1 SNHLY, CDR2 FYNNEI. The CDR3 DNA is TGTGCCAGCAGTGCTTGGGCCCCGAGGGCCGGGGAGCTGTTTTTT. It specifies CASSAWAPRAGELFF.

The V gene is TRBV11-2, the J gene TRBJ2-5; the D gene is possibly TRBD2 (5 bases). CDR3 length equals 13 residues. Trimming took off 4 bases at V and 3 bases at J, with 9 bases between the two ends. Per germline, CDR1 SGHAT and CDR2 FQNNGV. The CDR3 is CASSSEREETQYF. DNA for the CDR3: TGTGCCAGCAGCTCCGAGAGGGAAGAGACCCAGTACTTC.

The V gene is TRBV28, the J gene TRBJ2-7; a weak D match, TRBD1 (9 bases). There are 18 residues in the CDR3. Germline CDR1 and CDR2: MDHEN and SYDVKM. V was clipped by 1 base and J by 6 bases, with 25 bases between them. CDR3 DNA sequence: TGTGCCAGCAGTTTATCGGGAGGGCTCGGGACAGGGTTTTCCGAGCAGTACTTC. This translates into CASSLSGGLGTGFSEQYF.

This clone was observed a handful of times. The chain is built from TRBV10-2 and TRBJ2-3, with 10 bases lining up with TRBD1. V lost 6 bases, J lost 3 bases, and 6 bases stayed unmatched. This CDR3 contains 15 residues. Germline V gene sequence: CDR1 WSHSY, CDR2 SAAADI. The CDR3 DNA reads as TGCGCCAGCAGGTTCCCGGGACAGGGGACAGATACGCAGTATTTT. Residues: CASRFPGQGTDTQYF.

This chain links TRBV7-9 with TRBJ2-7; TRBD1 aligns across 8 bases. CDR3 length equals 14 residues. J lost 5 bases, V lost 1 base, and 4 bases had no gene match. Germline lookup yields CDR1 SEHNR and CDR2 FQNEAQ (reference sequence). In nucleotides, the CDR3 is TGTGCCAGCAGCTTAGGGACAGGGATCGACGAGCAGTACTTC. This encodes CASSLGTGIDEQYF.

A few counts support this clone. The rearrangement links TRBV2 to TRBJ1-3; D uncertain. The CDR3 is 15 residues long. Germline V gene data show CDR1 as SNHLY and CDR2 as FYNNEI. Trimming stripped 7 bases from V and 4 bases from J, with 17 bases between. The CDR3: CASTMISGSGNTIYF. The CDR3 DNA is TGTGCCAGCACCATGATCTCCGGGTCCGGAAACACCATATATTTT.

The chain links TRBV5-1 to TRBJ2-5; 7 bases are a match to TRBD2. CDR1 and CDR2 from the germline V gene are SGHRS and YFSETQ. V shed 0 bases and J 5 bases; nucleotides not matched to a gene: 4. The CDR3 has 14 residues. The DNA for the CDR3 is TGCGCCAGCAGCTTGGGACTAGCTGGGGAGACCCAGTACTTC. Encoded protein: CASSLGLAGETQYF.

This clone has only one observation. J is TRBJ1-1 and V is TRBV6-5; D not certain. The CDR3 runs 16 residues. CDR1 and CDR2 (germline): MNHEY, SVGAGI. V lost 0 bases and J lost 0, with 11 bases in between. The CDR3 reads CASSYSPGSMNTEAFF. The CDR3, as DNA: TGTGCCAGCAGTTACTCGCCGGGCTCCATGAACACTGAAGCTTTCTTT.

This chain links TRBV5-1 with TRBJ2-3; TRBD2 agrees at 12 bases. Germline CDR1 and CDR2: SGHRS and YFSETQ. The CDR3 loop spans 19 amino acids. Trimming took 0 bases from V and 1 from J; bases not matched to a gene: 9. CDR3 region: CASSLGGLAGPRGTDTQYF. In DNA form, the CDR3 reads TGCGCCAGCAGCTTGGGCGGACTAGCGGGACCCCGGGGCACAGATACGCAGTATTTT. The full variable domain, its missing parts supplied by reference TRBV5-1 and TRBJ2-3, is KAGVTQTPRYLIKTRGQQVTLSCSPISGHRSVSWYQQTPGQGLQFLFEYFSETQRNKGNFPGRFSGRQFSNSRSEMNVSTLELGDSALYLCASSLGGLAGPRGTDTQYFGPGTRLTVL.

The gene calls are TRBV7-2 and TRBJ2-1, with 7 bases lining up with TRBD1. CDR1 and CDR2 (germline): SGHTA, FQGNSA. Losses at the gene ends were 5 bases for V and 4 bases for J; bases not matched to a gene: 8. The CDR3 runs 15 residues. The CDR3 loop is CASSLGQSRYNEQFF. The CDR3 DNA reads as TGTGCCAGCAGCCTGGGACAGAGCCGATACAATGAGCAGTTCTTC. The whole variable domain, remainder taken from reference TRBV7-2 and TRBJ2-1, is GAGVSQSPSNKVTEKGKDVELRCDPISGHTALYWYRQSLGQGLEFLIYFQGNSAPDKSGLPSDRFSAERTGGSVSTLTIQRTQQEDSAVYLCASSLGQSRYNEQFFGPGTRLTVL.

The chain has TRBV19 and TRBJ1-4; 10 bases are a match to TRBD1. The CDR3 length is 15 residues. With V trimmed by 4 bases and J by 6 bases, 5 bases remained unmatched. The V gene's germline CDR1 is LNHDA and CDR2 SQIVND (reference sequence). The CDR3 DNA sequence: TGTGCCAGTAGTACATCCGGGACAGGGGATGAAAAACTGTTTTTT. Its translation: CASSTSGTGDEKLFF. The full variable domain, completed using reference TRBV19 and TRBJ1-4, is DGGITQSPKYLFRKEGQNVTLSCEQNLNHDAMYWYRQDPGQGLRLIYYSQIVNDFQKGDIAEGYSVSREKKESFPLTVTSAQKNPTAFYLCASSTSGTGDEKLFFGSGTQLSVL.

The CDR3 loop is CASTHETEPTYEQYF. CDR3 DNA sequence: TGTGCCAGCACCCACGAGACGGAACCTACCTACGAGCAGTACTTC. The rearrangement uses TRBV7-9 and TRBJ2-7; D not resolved. Trimming removed 7 bases from V and 2 bases from J, with 18 bases in between. The CDR3 sequence is 15 residues long. CDR1 is SEHNR, CDR2 FQNEAQ, per germline (reference sequence). Full variable domain (remainder filled in from reference TRBV7-9 and TRBJ2-7): DTGVSQNPRHKITKRGQNVTFRCDPISEHNRLYWYRQTLGQGPEFLTYFQNEAQLEKSRLLSDRFSAERPKGSFSTLEIQRTEQGDSAMYLCASTHETEPTYEQYFGPGTRLTVT.

The V gene is TRBV29-1, the J gene TRBJ1-1; D gene uncertain. The germline CDR1 and CDR2 sequences are SQVTM and ANQGSEA. With 5 bases removed from V and 8 bases from J, the gap between germline ends came to 15 bases. This CDR3 is 12 amino acids long. CDR3 sequence (DNA): TGCAGCGTTAGAGTACATGGGCAGGAAGCTTTCTTT. This translates into CSVRVHGQEAFF.

The chain joins TRBV6-1 to TRBJ2-7; perhaps TRBD1 as D (6 bases). Germline V CDR1 and CDR2: MNHNS, SASEGT. CDR3 size: 16 residues. V lost 7 bases and J lost 2, with 21 bases in between. CDR3 in DNA: TGTGCCAGCAATGACAGGCCCTACGCACCAACCTACGAGCAGTACTTC. Translating it yields CASNDRPYAPTYEQYF.

In nucleotides, the CDR3 is TGTGCCAGCAGCTTAATAAGGCGTGAGGTCAATGAGCAGTTCTTC. Translated, it gives CASSLIRREVNEQFF. The chain uses TRBV11-2 and TRBJ2-1; D is unresolved. CDR1 is SGHAT, CDR2 FQNNGV, per germline. This CDR3 region has 15 residues. V dropped 2 bases and J dropped 6 bases, with 14 bases sitting between them.

V usage is TRBV15 and J usage is TRBJ2-5, with TRBD2 as a possible D gene (6 bases). The CDR3 has 18 residues. Germline V gene sequence: CDR1 LNHNV, CDR2 YYDKDF (reference sequence). Deletions cut 1 base from V and 0 bases from J, with 18 bases between. The chain's CDR3 is CATSRGGEGLLYQETQYF. CDR3 in DNA: TGTGCCACCAGCAGAGGGGGGGAAGGACTACTCTACCAAGAGACCCAGTACTTC. The entire variable domain, with the rest obtained from reference TRBV15 and TRBJ2-5, is as follows: DAMVIQNPRYQVTQFGKPVTLSCSQTLNHNVMYWYQQKSSQAPKLLFHYYDKDFNNEADTPDNFQSRRPNTSFCFLDIRSPGLGDTAMYLCATSRGGEGLLYQETQYFGPGTRLLVL.

The J gene is TRBJ1-4, the V gene TRBV9; tentatively, D is TRBD1 (5 bases). Per germline, CDR1 SGDLS and CDR2 YYNGEE. With 2 bases removed from V and 4 bases from J, the gap between germline ends came to 9 bases. The CDR3 runs to 14 residues. The CDR3, as DNA: TGTGCCAGCAGCGTGGGAGGGGATAATGAAAAACTGTTTTTT. This codes for CASSVGGDNEKLFF.

The chain joins TRBV10-1 to TRBJ2-7; D is ambiguous. CDR1 WNHNN and CDR2 SYGVQD come from the germline V gene (reference sequence). This CDR3 contains 13 residues. The V end was cut by 0 bases, the J end by 3 bases, with 6 bases between. The CDR3 protein is CASSESADYEQYF. Written as DNA, the CDR3 is TGCGCCAGCAGTGAGTCGGCGGACTACGAGCAGTACTTC.

As for this clone: This may be a read error: a much more frequent sequence differs by one nucleotide. V usage is TRBV11-2 and J usage is TRBJ2-7; no clear D gene. Trimming stripped 8 bases from V and 3 bases from J, with 5 bases between. The CDR3 sequence is 10 residues long. Germline values: CDR1 SGHAT, CDR2 FQNNGV. For the CDR3, the DNA is TGTGCCAGCGGGCACTACGAGCAGTACTTC. Translated, it gives CASGHYEQYF. The full variable domain, with the rest looked up from reference TRBV11-2 and TRBJ2-7, is EAGVAQSPRYKIIEKRQSVAFWCNPISGHATLYWYQQILGQGPKLLIQFQNNGVVDDSQLPKDRFSAERLKGVDSTLKIQPAKLEDSAVYLCASGHYEQYFGPGTRLTVT.

The genes are TRBV7-9 and TRBJ2-1, with D possibly called TRBD1 or TRBD2 (6 bases each). Deletions cut 5 bases from V and 5 bases from J, with 13 bases between. The germline V gene encodes CDR1 SEHNR and CDR2 FQNEAQ (reference sequence). This CDR3 has 14 residues. CDR3 in DNA: TGTGCCAGCAGCCCCACGGGGGCTAACAATGAGCAGTTCTTC. Amino acids: CASSPTGANNEQFF.

This chain connects TRBV6-1 to TRBJ1-1; no clear D gene. Germline CDR1 is MNHNS and CDR2 is SASEGT. This CDR3 contains 14 residues. V shed 6 bases and J shed 8 bases, with 19 bases lying between them. CDR3 DNA sequence: TGTGCCAGCAGCCTAATCCCAGAGGCGGGGGAAGCTTTCTTT. Amino acid sequence: CASSLIPEAGEAFF.

The V gene is TRBV28, the J gene TRBJ1-6; 9 bases match TRBD1. Per germline, CDR1 MDHEN and CDR2 SYDVKM. The CDR3 has 16 residues. V was pared by 2 bases and J by 3 bases, with 2 bases of the junction left unmatched. The CDR3 nucleotides are TGTGCCAGCAGTTTAACAGGGGGCATCTATAATTCACCCCTCCACTTT. Translating it yields CASSLTGGIYNSPLHF.

The chain joins TRBV4-3 to TRBJ1-5; possible D gene TRBD1, 5 bases. The CDR3 runs 17 residues. Trimming took 0 bases from V and 0 from J, leaving 12 bases between them. Germline V gene sequence: CDR1 LGHNA, CDR2 YSLEER. CDR3 bases: TGCGCCAGCAGCCAAGATCTTGAGACAGTTAGCAATCAGCCCCAGCATTTT. Translated: CASSQDLETVSNQPQHF.

The gene calls are TRBV18 and TRBJ2-7; D is undetermined. Germline CDR1 reads KGHSH; CDR2 reads LQKENI. This CDR3 comprises 16 residues. Trimming took 0 bases from V and 9 from J, leaving 21 bases between them. The CDR3 sequence: CASSPPQRSLTTMQYF. The CDR3 bases are TGTGCCAGCTCACCACCCCAGAGGTCTCTTACTACGATGCAGTACTTC.